These 25 T cell receptor beta chains were all obtained from the same sample, sequenced in a study of OX40 agonist ivuxolimab in advanced cancers. The protocol was immunoSEQ multiplex PCR, while the TCRdb copy is restricted to in-frame clones and leaves out a portion. This sample has some 42,000 clones, with roughly nine tenths found just once. This specimen consisted of CD4+ or CD8+ T cells sorted from blood, obtained in a trial of the OX40 agonist ivuxolimab. These receptors were collected from an adult with an advanced solid tumor such as melanoma, head and neck, liver or kidney cancer.

V gene TRBV29-1 combines with J gene TRBJ1-5; tentatively, D is TRBD1 (5 bases). From germline, CDR1 is SQVTM and CDR2 ANQGSEA. The CDR3 runs 13 residues. The V and J ends lost 4 bases and 5 bases respectively, with 12 bases between them. The CDR3 DNA sequence: TGCAGCGTTGCCAGGGATAGGGATCAGCCCCAGCATTTT. Translating gives CSVARDRDQPQHF.

This clone was detected a few times. The V call is TRBV2, the J call TRBJ1-5; perhaps TRBD1 as D (5 bases). Germline assignment: CDR1 SNHLY and CDR2 FYNNEI. The ends were cut back, 3 bases at V and 8 bases at J, with 17 bases in the middle. The CDR3 spans 15 residues. CDR3 amino acids: CASSDRPGLTKPQHF. The CDR3 DNA sequence: TGTGCCAGCAGTGATCGTCCGGGACTGACGAAGCCCCAGCATTTT.

A few counts support this clone. CDR3 coding DNA: TGTGCCTGGAGGGACAGGGTTGAAGCTTTCTTT. This sequence encodes CAWRDRVEAFF. The V and J genes are TRBV30 and TRBJ1-1; 8 bases agree with TRBD1. The trim removed 3 bases at V and 7 bases at J, leaving 1 base unmatched. Germline-derived CDR1 and CDR2 are GTSNPN and SVGIG (reference sequence). The CDR3 is 11 amino acids.

This chain joins TRBV28 and TRBJ1-4; a possible D gene is TRBD1 (5 bases). CDR1 MDHEN and CDR2 SYDVKM come from the germline V gene. V was pared by 6 bases and J by 8 bases, with 16 bases between. This CDR3 has 14 amino acids. The CDR3 DNA sequence: TGTGCCAGCAGCTCAAAGAGGGGTGGAGAAAAACTGTTTTTT. This gives the protein CASSSKRGGEKLFF.

This chain links TRBV4-1 with TRBJ2-3; no definite D call. The germline gives CDR1 MGHRA, CDR2 YSYEKL. Trimming cost V 4 bases and J 0 bases, with 8 bases left between them. The CDR3 extends over 14 amino acids. The CDR3 bases are TGCGCCAGCAGCCCCGGTTTCAGCACAGATACGCAGTATTTT. Its protein product is CASSPGFSTDTQYF.

This clone was recorded once. V gene TRBV19 combines with J gene TRBJ1-1; TRBD1 agrees at 8 bases. Losses at the gene ends were 2 bases for V and 0 bases for J; bases not matched to a gene: 5. The CDR3 is 16 amino acids. Germline CDR1 reads LNHDA; CDR2 reads SQIVND (reference sequence). CDR3 region: CASSIPGGGVNTEAFF. The CDR3 DNA reads as TGTGCCAGTAGTATACCAGGGGGCGGTGTGAACACTGAAGCTTTCTTT. Drawing the rest from reference TRBV19 and TRBJ1-1, the complete variable domain is DGGITQSPKYLFRKEGQNVTLSCEQNLNHDAMYWYRQDPGQGLRLIYYSQIVNDFQKGDIAEGYSVSREKKESFPLTVTSAQKNPTAFYLCASSIPGGGVNTEAFFGQGTRLTVV.

The genes are TRBV7-2 and TRBJ2-1; no clear D gene. Deletions cut 0 bases from V and 9 bases from J, with 3 bases between. This CDR3 comprises 11 residues. Looked up from germline, CDR1 is SGHTA and CDR2 is FQGNSA. For the CDR3, the DNA is TGTGCCAGCAGCTTAGCGGTTGAGCAGTTCTTC. The encoded protein is CASSLAVEQFF. Together with reference TRBV7-2 and TRBJ2-1, the CDR3 gives the full variable domain: GAGVSQSPSNKVTEKGKDVELRCDPISGHTALYWYRQSLGQGLEFLIYFQGNSAPDKSGLPSDRFSAERTGGSVSTLTIQRTQQEDSAVYLCASSLAVEQFFGPGTRLTVL.

The gene calls are TRBV2 and TRBJ2-1, with a tentative D call TRBD2 (5 bases). V was trimmed by 3 bases and J by 3 bases, leaving 12 bases between them. The CDR3 extends over 15 amino acids. In germline, CDR1 is SNHLY, CDR2 FYNNEI. This chain's CDR3 is CASSELVGNYNEQFF. CDR3 nucleotide sequence: TGTGCCAGCAGTGAGCTTGTCGGGAACTACAATGAGCAGTTCTTC.

This chain connects TRBV7-9 to TRBJ2-1; the match to TRBD1 covers 8 bases. CDR1 is SEHNR, CDR2 FQNEAQ, per germline (reference sequence). V lost 5 bases to trimming and J lost 9 bases; unmatched junction nucleotides: 9. This CDR3 contains 14 residues. CDR3 amino acids: CASSPDRVGGEQFF. CDR3 in DNA: TGTGCCAGCAGCCCGGACAGGGTGGGGGGTGAGCAGTTCTTC.

The chain's CDR3 is CASSESPGQYF. The CDR3, as DNA: TGTGCCAGCAGTGAATCCCCCGGACAGTACTTC. V usage is TRBV6-1 and J usage is TRBJ2-7; D remains ambiguous. Trimming stripped 2 bases from V and 10 bases from J, with 9 bases between. The length of the CDR3 is 11 residues. Germline V CDR1 and CDR2: MNHNS, SASEGT.

The V gene is TRBV29-1, the J gene TRBJ2-3; 9 bases fit TRBD2. This CDR3 comprises 13 residues. CDR1 and CDR2 (germline): SQVTM, ANQGSEA. V was pared by 4 bases and J by 14 bases, with 13 bases of the junction left unmatched. CDR3: CSVVGLAGITTYF. The CDR3 DNA is TGCAGCGTTGTCGGCCTAGCGGGGATCACGACGTATTTT.

This chain uses TRBV6-6 with TRBJ2-1; 8 nucleotides agree with TRBD2. From germline, CDR1 is MNHNY and CDR2 SVGAGI (reference sequence). The CDR3 is 15 amino acids. V lost 6 bases and J lost 7; bases outside the gene matches: 11. CDR3 in amino acids: CASRSSGVVLNEQFF. The CDR3 nucleotides are TGTGCCAGCAGAAGTAGCGGGGTGGTTTTGAATGAGCAGTTCTTC.

The DNA for the CDR3 is TGTGCCAGTAGACTCGGGACGGGAACTAATGAAAAACTGTTTTTT. It encodes CASRLGTGTNEKLFF. The chain joins TRBV19 to TRBJ1-4; a weak D match, TRBD1 (5 bases). Germline V lookup: CDR1 LNHDA, CDR2 SQIVND (reference sequence). V lost 6 bases to trimming and J lost 1 base, with 12 bases between them. This CDR3 spans 15 amino acids.

V is TRBV6-6 and J is TRBJ1-4; TRBD1 is a possible D gene (6 bases). CDR1 and CDR2 from the germline V gene are MNHNY and SVGAGI (reference sequence). V lost 7 bases and J 8 bases, leaving 20 bases between the germline ends. The CDR3 length is 15 residues. As DNA, the CDR3 is TGTGCCAGCACCTCACCGGACAGAGGGAGGGAAAAACTGTTTTTT. It is translated as CASTSPDRGREKLFF.

The rearrangement links TRBV28 to TRBJ1-1, with 9 bases fitting TRBD1. The length of the CDR3 is 14 residues. The germline CDR1 and CDR2 sequences are MDHEN and SYDVKM. V gave up 7 bases and J gave up 8 bases; unmatched junction bases: 11. Here the CDR3 reads CASTDGQGTREAFF. The DNA for the CDR3 is TGTGCCAGCACCGACGGACAGGGGACTAGAGAAGCTTTCTTT.

This clone was found a few times. J is TRBJ2-3 and V is TRBV27; D is ambiguous. Per the germline V gene, CDR1 is MNHEY and CDR2 is SMNVEV (reference sequence). The ends were cut back, 2 bases at V and 0 bases at J, with 9 bases in the middle. CDR3 length: 15 residues. The CDR3: CASSLQDPSTDTQYF. As DNA, the CDR3 is TGTGCCAGCAGTTTACAGGACCCTAGCACAGATACGCAGTATTTT.

This chain connects TRBV7-2 to TRBJ2-7; D remains ambiguous. Trimming took 7 bases from V and 6 from J, leaving 19 bases between them. The CDR3 extends over 14 amino acids. Germline loops: CDR1 SGHTA, CDR2 FQGNSA. The CDR3 nucleotides are TGTGCCAGCACCGCCGACCGATTTTCCAGCGAGCAGTACTTC. It specifies CASTADRFSSEQYF.

The chain joins TRBV23-1 to TRBJ1-6, with D tentatively TRBD1 (5 bases). TRBV23-1 is classed as an ORF, of uncertain function. V gave up 3 bases and J gave up 5 bases, with 11 bases separating them. The CDR3 covers 15 residues. The CDR3 DNA is TGCGCCAGCAGTCAGCCGGGACGGAATAATTCACCCCTCCACTTT. Translating it yields CASSQPGRNNSPLHF.

The chain recombines TRBV6-1 with TRBJ2-3; D is perhaps TRBD1 (6 bases). The CDR3 is 14 amino acids. V lost 7 bases and J lost 1, with 12 bases in between. CDR1 and CDR2 from the germline V gene are MNHNS and SASEGT. This CDR3 reads CASKRQAGTDTQYF. Written as DNA, the CDR3 is TGTGCCAGCAAGCGACAGGCGGGCACAGATACGCAGTATTTT.

The chain joins TRBV27 to TRBJ1-1, with D perhaps TRBD1 (6 bases). V was shortened by 4 bases and J by 6 bases, with 21 bases between the two germline ends. Germline assignment: CDR1 MNHEY and CDR2 SMNVEV (reference sequence). This CDR3 has 16 amino acids. The chain's CDR3 is CASSSLTGGASAEAFF. The CDR3 DNA follows: TGTGCCAGCAGTTCCTTAACGGGGGGGGCGAGCGCTGAAGCTTTCTTT.

The count of this clone is one. V gene TRBV30 combines with J gene TRBJ2-5; possibly TRBD1 or TRBD2 for D (5 bases each). The CDR3 sequence is 14 residues long. Germline CDR1 reads GTSNPN; CDR2 reads SVGIG (reference sequence). The germline V and J ends were trimmed by 3 bases and 0 bases, with 11 bases remaining between them. CDR3 in amino acids: CAWRFPGHQETQYF. In DNA, the CDR3 is TGTGCCTGGAGGTTCCCGGGGCACCAAGAGACCCAGTACTTC. Full variable domain (remainder filled in from reference TRBV30 and TRBJ2-5): SQTIHQWPATLVQPVGSPLSLECTVEGTSNPNLYWYRQAAGRGLQLLFYSVGIGQISSEVPQNLSASRPQDRQFILSSKKLLLSDSGFYLCAWRFPGHQETQYFGPGTRLLVL.

The chain uses TRBV7-2 and TRBJ2-1, with D tentatively TRBD2 (6 bases). Germline values: CDR1 SGHTA, CDR2 FQGNSA. V was clipped by 5 bases and J by 10 bases, with 15 bases between them. This CDR3 contains 13 residues. CDR3 bases: TGTGCCAGCAGCCCTAGCGTCATACGGGAGCAGTTCTTC. It yields the protein CASSPSVIREQFF. Drawing the rest from reference TRBV7-2 and TRBJ2-1, the complete variable domain is GAGVSQSPSNKVTEKGKDVELRCDPISGHTALYWYRQSLGQGLEFLIYFQGNSAPDKSGLPSDRFSAERTGGSVSTLTIQRTQQEDSAVYLCASSPSVIREQFFGPGTRLTVL.

The chain is built from TRBV7-2 and TRBJ1-1; unclear D gene. Trimming shortened V by 2 bases and J by 3 bases, and 7 bases separated the two germline ends. CDR3 length: 13 amino acids. Germline V lookup: CDR1 SGHTA, CDR2 FQGNSA. CDR3 sequence (DNA): TGTGCCAGCAGCTTAATGGTTGACACTGAAGCTTTCTTT. Protein sequence: CASSLMVDTEAFF. Together with reference TRBV7-2 and TRBJ1-1, the CDR3 gives the full variable domain: GAGVSQSPSNKVTEKGKDVELRCDPISGHTALYWYRQSLGQGLEFLIYFQGNSAPDKSGLPSDRFSAERTGGSVSTLTIQRTQQEDSAVYLCASSLMVDTEAFFGQGTRLTVV.

V usage is TRBV6-1 and J usage is TRBJ1-2; D gene uncertain. V shed 4 bases and J shed 4 bases, with 10 bases lying between them. Germline V CDR1 and CDR2: MNHNS, SASEGT. This CDR3 has 13 amino acids. The CDR3 coding sequence is TGTGCCAGCAGTGTTCTAGTAACCTATGGCTACACCTTC. It is translated as CASSVLVTYGYTF.

The V gene is TRBV5-4, the J gene TRBJ2-7; 9 bases align to TRBD2. This CDR3 has 15 residues. Per the germline V gene, CDR1 is SGHNT and CDR2 is YYREEE (reference sequence). J gave up 0 bases and V 4 bases, and 5 bases lay outside the gene matches. The CDR3 sequence: CASSISGSASYEQYF. The CDR3 DNA follows: TGTGCCAGCAGCATTAGCGGGAGCGCCTCCTACGAGCAGTACTTC.